This entry describes one TCR beta chain. The data were obtained in a study of blood T cell repertoires in COVID-19. Data came from immunoSEQ multiplex PCR; TCRdb stores just in-frame clones and leaves some out. This table holds about 110,000 clones, over 75% found once. Unmatched junction bases numbered 2, after V lost 2 bases and J lost 2 bases. Germline V gives CDR1 LGHNA, CDR2 YNFKEQ. CDR3 size: 16 residues. The TCR was taken from a woman between 45 and 60 years old with acute or convalescent COVID-19. Sequenced input: peripheral blood. This chain uses TRBV4-2 with TRBJ2-2; 10 bases are a match to TRBD2. The CDR3 reads CASSQTSGENTGELFF. CDR3 nucleotide sequence: TGTGCCAGCAGCCAAACTAGCGGGGAAAACACCGGGGAGCTGTTTTTT.